The T cell receptor (beta chain) described here comes from a study of TIL therapy for anti-PD-1-resistant metastatic lung cancer. This clone occurred a few times. Time point: pre-treatment sample, taken before nivolumab and TIL therapy. Pleural nodules or supraclavicular lymph nodes made up most of the excised metastases sampled. The V gene's germline CDR1 is SGHVS and CDR2 FQNEAQ. V dropped 0 bases and J dropped 3 bases, with 4 bases sitting between them. CDR3 size: 13 residues. Sequencing used immunoSEQ v3. Only in-frame clones appear in the TCRdb table, and some are missing; sequencing was by immunoSEQ multiplex PCR. The repertoire has about 26,000 clones, approximately 63% of them found once; the top ten carry more than 15%.

This TCR was sampled from a woman between 30 and 80 years old with non-small cell lung cancer. The chain is built from TRBV7-8 and TRBJ2-3; D gene ambiguous. The source material was tumor tissue, sampled at baseline. The CDR3 is CASSLAYTDTQYF. CDR3 DNA: TGTGCCAGCAGCTTAGCGTATACAGATACGCAGTATTTT. The full variable domain, in which reference TRBV7-8 and TRBJ2-3 provide the parts outside the CDR3, is GAGVSQSPRYKVAKRGQDVALRCDPISGHVSLFWYQQALGQGPEFLTYFQNEAQLDKSGLPSDRFFAERPEGSVSTLKIQRTQQEDSAVYLCASSLAYTDTQYFGPGTRLTVL.